The sequence of this T cell receptor (beta chain) was determined in a study of T cell responses to AZD1222 COVID-19 vaccine. The study, taken as a whole, reports: Without day 14 samples, only post-peak T cell repertoires were studied. Clonal diversity may have been underestimated in mostly white British donors. Vaccination with two AZD1222 doses was followed by a rise in Spike-specific TCR breadth and depth. Spike as a whole was targeted by vaccine-associated CD4 TCRs, dominant at 160-218 and 743-854.

Comment on this clone: Its antigen is still unknown.

CDR3 length equals 12 residues. Germline lookup yields CDR1 KGHSH and CDR2 LQKENI. Trimming left V 4 bases short and J 5 bases short, with 9 bases between. Profiled with immunoSEQ multiplex PCR; TCRdb holds only in-frame clones, not every one. The sample contains 90,000 to 120,000 clones, about nine tenths of which appear only once. The TCR was taken from an adult who received the AZD1222 COVID-19 vaccine. The rearrangement joins TRBV18 to TRBJ2-7; no firm D call. Sequencing was performed on peripheral blood, taken 28 days after the second AZD1222 dose. The CDR3 DNA follows: TGTGCCAGCTCACTTGAAGCCAACGAGCAGTACTTC. It translates to CASSLEANEQYF.